One sample yielded the 17 T cell receptor beta chains listed below, sequenced in a study of blood T cells in healthy people across ages. Using a J-beta primer mix together with a sample-barcoded 5' primer, a second PCR was run for roughly 6 to 12 cycles. TCRdb called the 5' RACE reads again in MiXCR, with one record for every CDR3 protein. The sample has about 930,000 distinct CDR3 sequences, almost 30% seen once. This same sample was also taken into another study, of T cells of mothers and their children.

The sequencing input was blood. These receptors were collected from a woman between 40 and 50 years old in good health.

This clonotype was detected a few times. The gene calls are TRBV7-3 and TRBJ1-1, with TRBD1 identical over 7 bases. J was trimmed by 1 base and V by 5 bases; bases with no gene match: 10. Germline CDR1 is SGHTA and CDR2 is FQGTGA. The CDR3 runs to 16 residues. Here the CDR3 reads CASSPQGVPWNTEAFF. Written as DNA, the CDR3 is TGTGCCAGCAGCCCCCAGGGGGTTCCTTGGAACACTGAAGCTTTCTTT.

A few counts support this clonotype. An end of the junction differs from the germline gene, which may be a read error. The genes are TRBV7-7 and TRBJ2-6, with 8 bases aligning to TRBD1. The CDR3 is 22 residues long. The germline gives CDR1 SSHAT, CDR2 FNYEAQ (reference sequence). CDR3 sequence reads: CASSLAPLGRTGLSPGANVLTF. As DNA, the CDR3 is TGTGCTAGCAGCTTAGCCCCCCTTGGTAGGACAGGGTTATCCCCTGGGGCCAACGTCCTGACTTTC.

The table lists this clonotype with a few counts. V gene TRBV4-1 combines with J gene TRBJ1-2, with unresolved D. CDR3 length equals 14 residues. Germline V gene data show CDR1 as MGHRA and CDR2 as YSYEKL. V was pared by 0 bases and J by 3 bases, with 8 bases between. CDR3 sequence (DNA): TGCGCCAGCAGCCAAGATACGGCGGACTATGGCTACACCTTC. Translation: CASSQDTADYGYTF.

For this clonotype: This may come from a read error, since a much larger clone is one base off. The chain joins TRBV20-1 to TRBJ1-2; 10 bases are shared with TRBD1. The CDR3 length is 13 residues. Germline CDR1 and CDR2: DFQATT and SNEGSKA (reference sequence). The CDR3 is CSASDRGDYGYAF. The CDR3 region has the DNA TGCAGTGCATCGGACAGGGGGGACTATGGCTACGCCTTC.

This chain joins TRBV5-1 and TRBJ2-7; 12 bases map to TRBD2. Germline V gene lookup returns CDR1 SGHRS and CDR2 YFSETQ. V shed 3 bases, J shed 3 bases, and the junction held 4 bases outside the gene matches. This CDR3 comprises 15 residues. The CDR3 coding sequence is TGCGCCAGCAGCTCAAGACTAGCGGGGGACTACGAGCAGTACTTC. It translates to CASSSRLAGDYEQYF. The entire variable domain, with the rest obtained from reference TRBV5-1 and TRBJ2-7, is as follows: KAGVTQTPRYLIKTRGQQVTLSCSPISGHRSVSWYQQTPGQGLQFLFEYFSETQRNKGNFPGRFSGRQFSNSRSEMNVSTLELGDSALYLCASSSRLAGDYEQYFGPGTRLTVT.

The V gene is TRBV7-2, the J gene TRBJ2-2; a possible D gene is TRBD2 (6 bases). Trimming cost V 7 bases and J 1 base, with 16 bases left between them. In germline, CDR1 is SGHTA, CDR2 FQGNSA. The CDR3 consists of 16 residues. The CDR3 loop reads CASKLDGGMNTGELFF. The CDR3 DNA follows: TGTGCCAGCAAACTCGACGGGGGAATGAACACCGGGGAGCTGTTTTTT.

A note on this clonotype: An end of the junction does not agree with germline; a read error may underlie this. This rearrangement joins TRBV10-2 to TRBJ1-5; no reliable D call. This CDR3 is built from 14 residues. Germline V CDR1 and CDR2: WSHSY, SAAADI. The CDR3 coding sequence is TGCGCCAGCACTGAGGGTCTTAGCAGTCAGCCCCAGCATTTT. It translates to CASTEGLSSQPQHF.

This clonotype was seen a single time. Likely a read error: the CDR3 ends without its conserved phenylalanine or tryptophan. This chain links TRBV28 with TRBJ2-3; 14 nucleotides align to TRBD2. This CDR3 has 18 residues. Trimming at V came to 3 bases and at J to 0 bases, leaving 5 bases not matched to a gene. In germline, CDR1 is MDHEN, CDR2 SYDVKM. CDR3 DNA sequence: TGTGCCAGCAGTTTCGCCGGACTAGCGGGGGGCAGCACAGATACGCAGTATTCT. It is translated as CASSFAGLAGGSTDTQYS.

This clonotype was seen more than once but under ten times. V is TRBV20-1 and J is TRBJ2-3; D remains ambiguous. The CDR3 is 13 residues long. Trimming left V 0 bases short and J 4 bases short, with 8 bases between. The germline V gene has CDR1 DFQATT and CDR2 SNEGSKA (reference sequence). The CDR3 sequence is CSAREVAADTQYF. CDR3 nucleotide sequence: TGCAGTGCTAGAGAGGTGGCAGCAGATACGCAGTATTTT.

This clonotype was found many times. The J gene is TRBJ1-2, the V gene TRBV29-1; 9 bases match TRBD1. There are 14 residues in the CDR3. Germline V lookup: CDR1 SQVTM, CDR2 ANQGSEA. Losses at the gene ends were 8 bases for V and 4 bases for J; bases not matched to a gene: 11. For the CDR3, the DNA is TGCAGCAATACCCCGGGACAGGGAACCTATGGCTACACCTTC. It specifies CSNTPGQGTYGYTF.

This clonotype was seen a handful of times. The chain has TRBV19 and TRBJ2-1, with a tentative D call TRBD2 (6 bases). V shed 6 bases and J shed 5 bases, with 8 bases lying between them. The CDR3 is 12 amino acids. Germline-derived CDR1 and CDR2 are LNHDA and SQIVND (reference sequence). The CDR3 DNA sequence: TGTGCCAGTAGCGGGAGTAACAATGAGCAGTTCTTC. This translates into CASSGSNNEQFF.

As concerns this clonotype: A much larger clone differs from this one at a single base, so this may be a read error. The genes are TRBV7-2 and TRBJ2-7, with 8 positions matching TRBD2. CDR3 length: 14 residues. The junction had 4 bases not matched to a gene; V was cut back by 6 bases and J by 0 bases. Germline CDR1 is SGHTA and CDR2 is FQGNSA. The CDR3 DNA reads as TGTGCCAGCAGGGCTAGCGGGCGCTCCTACGAGCAGTACTTC. Its translation is CASRASGRSYEQYF. Complete variable domain (other parts from reference TRBV7-2 and TRBJ2-7): GAGVSQSPSNKVTEKGKDVELRCDPISGHTALYWYRQSLGQGLEFLIYFQGNSAPDKSGLPSDRFSAERTGGSVSTLTIQRTQQEDSAVYLCASRASGRSYEQYFGPGTRLTVT.

This chain links TRBV28 with TRBJ2-3; 13 bases line up with TRBD2. The ends lost 2 bases at V and 13 bases at J; junction bases unmatched: 3. This CDR3 comprises 13 residues. Germline-derived CDR1 and CDR2 are MDHEN and SYDVKM. In DNA, the CDR3 is TGTGCCAGCAGTTTAAACGGACTAGCGGGAGAGTATTTT. Amino acids: CASSLNGLAGEYF.

This clonotype appeared many times. The J gene is TRBJ2-1, the V gene TRBV15; D is unresolved. V was trimmed by 0 bases and J by 2 bases, leaving 14 bases between them. The germline V gene encodes CDR1 LNHNV and CDR2 YYDKDF (reference sequence). The CDR3 has 17 amino acids. CDR3 coding DNA: TGTGCCACCAGCAGAGAAGGGTTACGTCCCACCTACAATGAGCAGTTCTTC. Amino acid sequence: CATSREGLRPTYNEQFF.

This chain uses TRBV4-3 with TRBJ2-3; D might be TRBD2 (5 bases). The V gene lost 0 bases and the J gene lost 2 bases, with 33 bases spanning the gap. CDR1 is LGHNA and CDR2 is YSLEER in the germline V gene. The CDR3 is 23 residues long. In nucleotides, the CDR3 is TGCGCCAGCAGCCAAGATTCCCCCGGTTTGGAGAGGGTTGAACCCGTATTCACAGATACGCAGTATTTT. Its translation is CASSQDSPGLERVEPVFTDTQYF.

To note about this clonotype: This may be a read error: a much more frequent sequence differs by one nucleotide. The rearrangement links TRBV7-3 to TRBJ1-1; possibly TRBD1 for D (6 bases). Germline CDR1 reads SGHTA; CDR2 reads FQGTGA. The CDR3 runs 14 residues. V was clipped by 6 bases and J by 6 bases, with 17 bases between them. The CDR3 nucleotides read TGTGCCAGCAGATCCTCAGGGGTTAGCGCTGAAGCTTTCTTT. This sequence encodes CASRSSGVSAEAFF.

The chain recombines TRBV5-5 with TRBJ2-2; the match to TRBD1 covers 8 bases. The CDR3 is 14 amino acids. CDR1 and CDR2 (germline): SGHKS, YYEKEE (reference sequence). The ends lost 1 base at V and 7 bases at J; junction bases unmatched: 3. The CDR3 loop reads CASSLQGADGELFF. CDR3 DNA: TGTGCCAGCAGCTTGCAGGGGGCGGACGGGGAGCTGTTTTTT.